A selection of T cell receptor beta chains follows, all from one sample in a study of CD8 T cells in Susac syndrome. Via MiXCR, TCRdb re-called the immunoSEQ multiplex PCR reads, giving one row per CDR3 protein. The sample carries 150,000 to 200,000 distinct CDR3 sequences, around 93% recorded once. Sample: CD4+ T cells from PBMCs. The source of these receptors is a human donor in good health. Both conserved end residues are part of each CDR3. D genes are given only for firm matches. The size field is filled for only some rows; it gives once, few, many or a size class.

cdr3_aa cdr3_nt j_call clone_size d_call v_call
CASSLEVGGYTF TGTGCCAGCAGCTTAGAAGTGGGTGGCTACACCTTC TRBJ1-2 - - TRBV7-9
CASSARRANEQFF TGTGCCAGCAGCGCGCGCCGCGCCAATGAGCAGTTCTTC TRBJ2-1 - - TRBV6-5
CASSGRGTQYF TGTGCCAGCAGCGGGAGAGGCACGCAGTATTTT TRBJ2-3 - - TRBV9
CASSLLGLAWETQYF TGTGCCAGCAGTTTGCTCGGACTAGCCTGGGAGACCCAGTACTTC TRBJ2-5 - TRBD2 TRBV12-3/TRBV12-4
CASSLGTSGWASSYNEQFF TGTGCCAGCAGCCTCGGGACTAGCGGGTGGGCTAGCTCCTACAATGAGCAGTTCTTC TRBJ2-1 - TRBD2 TRBV27
CSARPGLAGAYEQFF TGCAGTGCTCGACCGGGACTAGCGGGGGCCTATGAGCAGTTCTTC TRBJ2-1 - TRBD2 TRBV20-1
CASSLVGADEKLFF TGTGCCAGCAGCTTGGTAGGGGCTGATGAAAAACTGTTTTTT TRBJ1-4 - - TRBV7-9
CASSTGDYSYEQYF TGTGCCAGCAGTACAGGGGATTACTCCTACGAGCAGTACTTC TRBJ2-7 - TRBD1 TRBV12-3/TRBV12-4
CASRGLAGPTQYF TGTGCCAGCAGGGGACTGGCGGGGCCAACGCAGTATTTT TRBJ2-3 - - TRBV7-9
CASSTRRGTAQYF TGTGCCAGCAGCACTCGACGGGGTACGGCCCAGTACTTC TRBJ2-5 - - TRBV13
CASSGGPGGQGGNQPQHF TGTGCCAGCAGTGGGGGTCCCGGGGGACAGGGCGGCAATCAGCCCCAGCATTTT TRBJ1-5 - TRBD1 TRBV25-1
CATSRDHGLEAQYF TGTGCCACCAGCAGAGACCATGGTCTGGAGGCCCAGTACTTC TRBJ2-5 - - TRBV15
CSATKGQGNSPLHF TGCAGTGCTACAAAGGGACAGGGGAATTCACCCCTCCACTTT TRBJ1-6 - TRBD1 TRBV20-1
CASGRTAGGETQYF TGTGCTAGTGGGAGGACAGCCGGAGGAGAGACCCAGTACTTC TRBJ2-5 - - TRBV12-5
CASSDHRATRETQYF TGCGCCAGCAGTGATCACCGGGCCACCCGAGAGACCCAGTACTTC TRBJ2-5 - - TRBV10-1
CASSLYGTSSAGTEAFF TGTGCCAGCAGCTTGTATGGCACCAGTAGTGCAGGCACTGAAGCTTTCTTT TRBJ1-1 - - TRBV5-4
CASDRDRFNEKLFF TGTGCCAGCGACCGGGACAGGTTTAATGAAAAACTGTTTTTT TRBJ1-4 - TRBD1 TRBV2
CASSLSQGMPYFAYEQYF TGTGCCAGCAGCTTAAGTCAGGGGATGCCATACTTCGCCTACGAGCAGTACTTC TRBJ2-7 once - TRBV5-6
CASRVAGGHNEQFF TGTGCCAGCAGAGTAGCGGGGGGTCACAATGAGCAGTTCTTC TRBJ2-1 - TRBD2 TRBV12-3/TRBV12-4
CASRTSGDGGELFF TGCGCCAGCAGGACTAGCGGGGATGGCGGGGAGCTGTTTTTT TRBJ2-2 - TRBD2 TRBV5-1
CSARDWSSGEGEQYF TGCAGTGCTAGAGATTGGTCTAGCGGGGAAGGCGAGCAGTACTTC TRBJ2-7 - TRBD2 TRBV20-1
CASSRDSGAMNTEAFF TGCGCCAGCAGCCGGGACAGTGGGGCGATGAACACTGAAGCTTTCTTT TRBJ1-1 - TRBD1 TRBV5-1